Listed below are T cell receptor beta chains from one sample, sequenced in a study of blood T cell repertoires in COVID-19. This table comes from immunoSEQ multiplex PCR, and its TCRdb copy is limited to in-frame clones, with some not included. The sample carries some 100,000 clones, 89% recorded once. The sample taken for sequencing was peripheral blood. These receptors all stem from a woman aged 80 or over with active COVID-19. Both conserved end residues are part of each CDR3. Fields, in order: V gene, clone size, D gene, J gene, CDR3 protein, CDR3 DNA. The D gene is left open where the match is weak. Clone size is not always given. Where it is, it says once, few, many or a class for expanded clones.

TRBV6-2/TRBV6-3	.	.	TRBJ2-1	CASSYSWAETPPNEQFF	TGTGCCAGCAGTTACTCCTGGGCAGAAACACCCCCCAATGAGCAGTTCTTC
TRBV24-1	.	.	TRBJ1-3	CATSDYGNTIYF	TGTGCCACCAGTGACTACGGAAACACCATATATTTT
TRBV28	.	TRBD2	TRBJ2-2	CASSSQREGLSGELFF	TGTGCCAGCAGTTCCCAGCGGGAGGGCCTTAGCGGGGAGCTGTTTTTT
TRBV27	.	.	TRBJ2-5	CASSTKGRGARETQYF	TGTGCCAGCAGTACAAAGGGTCGGGGGGCTCGAGAGACCCAGTACTTC
TRBV5-8	.	TRBD2	TRBJ2-7	CASGTGGPREQYF	TGTGCCAGCGGGACGGGAGGGCCTCGGGAGCAGTACTTC
TRBV19	.	.	TRBJ2-1	CASSMVSPGYNEQFF	TGTGCCAGTAGTATGGTCTCGCCAGGCTACAATGAGCAGTTCTTC
TRBV5-6	.	.	TRBJ1-2	CASSLAAQGGGYTF	TGTGCCAGCAGCTTGGCGGCTCAAGGAGGTGGCTACACCTTC
TRBV7-2	.	.	TRBJ1-1	CASSWGDLAFF	TGTGCCAGCAGCTGGGGAGACTTGGCTTTCTTT
TRBV28	.	TRBD1	TRBJ1-5	CASSFYGRGHQPQHF	TGTGCCAGCAGTTTTTACGGCAGGGGGCATCAGCCCCAGCATTTT
TRBV5-4	.	.	TRBJ2-5	CASSLGFRGETQYF	TGTGCCAGCAGCTTGGGGTTTAGGGGGGAGACCCAGTACTTC
TRBV10-3	.	TRBD1	TRBJ2-2	CAIRKGAEELFF	TGTGCCATCAGGAAGGGGGCGGAGGAGCTGTTTTTT
TRBV7-3	once	.	TRBJ2-2	CASSLNRVATGELFF	TGTGCCAGCAGCTTAAACAGGGTAGCCACCGGGGAGCTGTTTTTT
TRBV6-6	.	.	TRBJ2-2	CASTPRTGELFF	TGTGCCAGCACCCCTCGGACCGGGGAGCTGTTTTTT
TRBV5-1	.	.	TRBJ2-7	CASSLGPGQDYEQYF	TGCGCCAGCAGCTTGGGGCCAGGGCAAGACTACGAGCAGTACTTC
TRBV6-2/TRBV6-3	.	TRBD1	TRBJ2-1	CASSGQVVNEQFF	TGTGCCAGCAGTGGACAGGTGGTCAATGAGCAGTTCTTC
TRBV2	.	.	TRBJ2-3	CASPLSGRDTQYF	TGTGCCAGCCCACTTAGCGGCCGAGATACGCAGTATTTT
TRBV9	.	.	TRBJ2-1	CASAAGLVPYNEQFF	TGTGCCAGCGCTGCGGGATTAGTACCCTACAATGAGCAGTTCTTC
TRBV2	.	TRBD2	TRBJ2-7	CASGGLAESYEQYF	TGTGCCAGCGGGGGACTAGCGGAATCCTACGAGCAGTACTTC
TRBV10-3	.	.	TRBJ2-7	CAISGNGDYEQYF	TGTGCCATCAGTGGTAACGGTGACTACGAGCAGTACTTC
TRBV5-6	.	TRBD1	TRBJ1-3	CASTVGDRAGNTIYF	TGTGCCAGCACCGTGGGGGACAGGGCTGGAAACACCATATATTTT
TRBV7-9	.	.	TRBJ2-3	CASREIGLLSTDTQYF	TGTGCCAGCAGGGAAATAGGACTTCTTAGCACAGATACGCAGTATTTT
TRBV6-2/TRBV6-3	.	TRBD2	TRBJ2-7	CASSHPGLAGWEQYF	TGTGCCAGCAGTCACCCGGGACTAGCCGGATGGGAGCAGTACTTC
TRBV5-4	.	TRBD2	TRBJ2-1	CASSLAASGRRNEQFF	TGTGCCAGCAGCTTGGCAGCTAGCGGGAGAAGGAATGAGCAGTTCTTC
TRBV5-6	.	.	TRBJ2-5	CASSQERASVETQYF	TGTGCCAGCAGCCAGGAGAGGGCAAGCGTAGAGACCCAGTACTTC
TRBV7-8	.	.	TRBJ1-3	CASRGRGPGNTIYF	TGTGCCAGCAGGGGGCGGGGTCCTGGAAACACCATATATTTT
TRBV5-7	.	.	TRBJ2-7	CASSLQQSSGDYEQYF	TGTGCCAGCAGCTTACAGCAAAGTAGCGGAGACTACGAGCAGTACTTC
TRBV4-3	.	TRBD2	TRBJ2-4	CASSQDTGRDIQYF	TGCGCCAGCAGCCAAGATACCGGGAGGGACATTCAGTACTTC
TRBV19	.	.	TRBJ1-2	CASSMGSGYYGYTF	TGTGCCAGTAGTATGGGTTCGGGGTACTATGGCTACACCTTC
TRBV5-6	once	TRBD2	TRBJ2-1	CASSARLAGDYNEQFF	TGTGCCAGCAGCGCACGACTAGCGGGAGACTACAATGAGCAGTTCTTC
TRBV28	.	.	TRBJ2-1	CASSFVGDYNEQFF	TGTGCCAGCAGTTTTGTAGGGGACTACAATGAGCAGTTCTTC
TRBV6-4	.	.	TRBJ2-3	CASSETASTDTQYF	TGTGCCAGCAGTGAAACAGCTAGCACAGATACGCAGTATTTT
TRBV28	.	TRBD1	TRBJ2-2	CASRRQGYNTGELFF	TGTGCCAGCAGACGACAGGGGTACAACACCGGGGAGCTGTTTTTT
TRBV28	.	TRBD1	TRBJ1-4	CASSQRTGGEKLFF	TGTGCCAGCAGCCAACGGACAGGGGGTGAAAAACTGTTTTTT
TRBV7-3	.	.	TRBJ2-1	CASTLGGSGYNEQFF	TGTGCCAGCACCCTTGGGGGGAGTGGGTACAATGAGCAGTTCTTC
TRBV6-2/TRBV6-3	few	TRBD1	TRBJ2-1	CASSSFGTGGGNEQFF	TGTGCCAGCAGTTCTTTCGGGACAGGGGGTGGTAATGAGCAGTTCTTC
TRBV6-2/TRBV6-3	.	.	TRBJ1-2	CASSYGQGFYGYTF	TGTGCCAGCAGTTACGGGCAGGGCTTCTATGGCTACACCTTC
TRBV28	.	.	TRBJ1-5	CASSFRGQPQHF	TGTGCCAGCAGTTTTCGCGGTCAGCCCCAGCATTTT